Given below is one TCR beta chain in context. What it recognizes is unknown. These data come from a study of blood T cells in healthy people across ages. Study-level findings and limits: The study found more naive CD4+ cells and higher diversity in long-lived than aged donors. Per-million-T-cell TCR beta diversity fell roughly linearly with age. Underestimates were what the diversity estimates from one million T cells were considered to be.

Trimming shortened V by 2 bases and J by 3 bases, and 15 bases separated the two germline ends. CDR1 SGHRS and CDR2 YFSETQ come from the germline V gene. This CDR3 has 15 amino acids. The second PCR ran roughly 7 to 12 cycles with a sample-barcoded 5' primer and J-beta primers. TCRdb re-analysed the 5' RACE reads in MiXCR, keeping a single row per CDR3 protein. The table records over a million distinct CDR3 sequences, 35% to 45% of them present only once. The gene calls are TRBV5-1 and TRBJ2-7; perhaps TRBD1 as D (5 bases). The receptor comes from a woman under 30 in good health. The sample consisted of blood. The chain's CDR3 is CASSLVVAGNYEQYF. CDR3 nucleotides: TGCGCCAGCAGCTTAGTGGTGGCAGGGAACTACGAGCAGTACTTC.